This T cell receptor (beta chain) was documented in a study of cytomegalovirus exposure and HLA in healthy donors. Study-wide results and limits: Earlier results showed most TCR beta V segments being productive about 87% or about 30% of the time.

The PCR had 60 Vbeta and 13 Jbeta primers. The table came from immunoSEQ multiplex PCR; TCRdb's copy has only in-frame clones and leaves some out. The repertoire holds roughly 150,000 clones, with around 75% as singletons. Note on this clone: The antigen is not known.

The sequenced sample was PBMCs. The sequence was collected from a man between 18 and 35 years old in good health and CMV-seropositive.

The chain's CDR3 is CASSGGPGTGVYNEQFF. CDR3 in DNA: TGTGCCAGCAGCGGTGGACCTGGGACAGGGGTTTACAATGAGCAGTTCTTC. The J gene is TRBJ2-1, the V gene TRBV11-3, with 10 bases lining up with TRBD1. CDR3 size: 17 residues. CDR1 SGHNT and CDR2 YENEEA come from the germline V gene. J was trimmed by 4 bases and V by 5 bases; bases with no gene match: 11. The whole variable domain, filled in from reference TRBV11-3 and TRBJ2-1, reads EAGVVQSPRYKIIEKKQPVAFWCNPISGHNTLYWYLQNLGQGPELLIRYENEEAVDDSQLPKDRFSAERLKGVDSTLKIQPAELGDSAVYLCASSGGPGTGVYNEQFFGPGTRLTVL.